This TCR beta chain was found in a study of blood T cells in healthy people across ages. As concerns this clonotype: What it recognizes is unknown.

Alongside a J-beta primer mix, a sample-barcoded 5' primer served in a second PCR lasting roughly 6 to 11 cycles. Every molecule of cDNA carried a tag from a template-switch adaptor with 12 random nucleotides. A single record per CDR3 protein comes from TCRdb applying MiXCR to the 5' RACE reads. The data contain around 1,900,000 distinct CDR3 sequences, roughly 43% of them singletons. Between the trimmed V and J ends, which lost 0 bases and 0 bases, there was a span of 15 bases. The CDR3 loop spans 17 amino acids. Germline values: CDR1 SGHRS, CDR2 YFSETQ. The study, taken as a whole, reports: It was found that TCR beta diversity correlated strongly with the percentage of naive T cells.

The sequencing sample was made of blood. The chain carries TRBV5-1 and TRBJ1-2; tentative D call: TRBD1 (5 bases). This clonotype was obtained from a human donor in good health. The CDR3 sequence: CASSLGQRVDPNYGYTF. DNA of the CDR3: TGCGCCAGCAGCTTGGGACAGCGAGTCGATCCTAACTATGGCTACACCTTC.